The source of this T cell receptor beta chain is a study of cytomegalovirus exposure and HLA in healthy donors. Study in general: An earlier analysis found around 100 million unique TCR beta sequences from approximately 200 million T cells. Findings of the study overall: Specificity for CMV antigens was confirmed in vitro for three of the CMV-associated chains. Most of the TCR beta V segments (in an earlier analysis) were productive either about 87% or about 30% of the time. The listing of 150 to 200 TCR beta chains classed them as cytomegalovirus-associated.

In regard to this clone: Its antigen remains unknown.

This CDR3 comprises 14 residues. CDR1 SGHDT and CDR2 YYEEEE come from the germline V gene. V was trimmed by 4 bases and J by 8 bases, leaving 18 bases between them. It was with 60 Vbeta and 13 Jbeta primers that the PCR ran. Method: immunoSEQ multiplex PCR; TCRdb's copy keeps in-frame clones and lacks some. The sample holds tens of thousands of clones, around three quarters seen once. V and J are TRBV5-6 and TRBJ1-2, with a weak D call TRBD1 (5 bases). This receptor was identified in a man in his forties in good health and CMV-seronegative. Sample: PBMCs. The CDR3 DNA follows: TGTGCCAGCAGCCCCCGGGGCCTGCGGGGCGGCTACACCTTC. Protein: CASSPRGLRGGYTF.